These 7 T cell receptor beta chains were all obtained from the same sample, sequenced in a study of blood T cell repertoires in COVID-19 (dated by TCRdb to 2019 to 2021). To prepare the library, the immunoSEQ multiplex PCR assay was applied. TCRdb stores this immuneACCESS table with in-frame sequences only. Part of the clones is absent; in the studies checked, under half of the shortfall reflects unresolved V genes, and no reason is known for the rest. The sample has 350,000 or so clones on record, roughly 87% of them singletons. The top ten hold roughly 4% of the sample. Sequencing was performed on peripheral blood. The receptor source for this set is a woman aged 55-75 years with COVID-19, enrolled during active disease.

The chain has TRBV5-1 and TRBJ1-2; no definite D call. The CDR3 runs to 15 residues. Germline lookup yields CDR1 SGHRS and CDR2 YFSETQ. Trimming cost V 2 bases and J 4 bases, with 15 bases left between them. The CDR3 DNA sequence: TGCGCCAGCAGCTTCGACCCGGGAAGTAGCTATGGCTACACCTTC. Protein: CASSFDPGSSYGYTF.

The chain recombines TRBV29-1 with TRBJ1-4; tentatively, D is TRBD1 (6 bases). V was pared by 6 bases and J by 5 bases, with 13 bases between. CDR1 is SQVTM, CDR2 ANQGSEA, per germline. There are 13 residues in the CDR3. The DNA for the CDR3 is TGCAGCGTCACTGGACAGTTCAATGAAAAACTGTTTTTT. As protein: CSVTGQFNEKLFF.

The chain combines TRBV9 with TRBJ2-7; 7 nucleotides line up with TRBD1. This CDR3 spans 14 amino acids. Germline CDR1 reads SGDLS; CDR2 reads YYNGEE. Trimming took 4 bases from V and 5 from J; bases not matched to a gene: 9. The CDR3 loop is CASSLRDRGHEQYF. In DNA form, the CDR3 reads TGTGCCAGCAGCCTCCGGGACAGAGGCCACGAGCAGTACTTC.

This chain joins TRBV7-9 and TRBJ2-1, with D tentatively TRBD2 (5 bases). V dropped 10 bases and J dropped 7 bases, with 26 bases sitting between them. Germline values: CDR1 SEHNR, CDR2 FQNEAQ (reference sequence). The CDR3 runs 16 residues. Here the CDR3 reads CATSHFRTREWNEQFF. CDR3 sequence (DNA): TGTGCCACCTCACACTTTCGCACTAGGGAGTGGAATGAGCAGTTCTTC.

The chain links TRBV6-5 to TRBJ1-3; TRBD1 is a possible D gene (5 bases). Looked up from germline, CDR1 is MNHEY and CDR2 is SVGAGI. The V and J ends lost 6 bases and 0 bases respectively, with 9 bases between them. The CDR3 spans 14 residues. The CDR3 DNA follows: TGTGCCAGCAGGAAGACAGACTCTGGAAACACCATATATTTT. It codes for CASRKTDSGNTIYF.

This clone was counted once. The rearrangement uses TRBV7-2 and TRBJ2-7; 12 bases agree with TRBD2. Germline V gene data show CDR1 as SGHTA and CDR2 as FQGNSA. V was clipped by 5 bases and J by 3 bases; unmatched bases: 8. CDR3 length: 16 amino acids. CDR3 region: CASSPGTSGGFYEQYF. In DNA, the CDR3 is TGTGCCAGCAGCCCCGGAACTAGCGGGGGGTTCTACGAGCAGTACTTC.

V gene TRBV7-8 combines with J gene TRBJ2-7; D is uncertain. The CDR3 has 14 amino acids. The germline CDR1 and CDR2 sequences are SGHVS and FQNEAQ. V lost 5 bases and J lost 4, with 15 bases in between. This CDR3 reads CASSKSQVSYEQYF. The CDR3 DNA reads TGTGCCAGCAGCAAATCTCAGGTATCATACGAGCAGTACTTC.